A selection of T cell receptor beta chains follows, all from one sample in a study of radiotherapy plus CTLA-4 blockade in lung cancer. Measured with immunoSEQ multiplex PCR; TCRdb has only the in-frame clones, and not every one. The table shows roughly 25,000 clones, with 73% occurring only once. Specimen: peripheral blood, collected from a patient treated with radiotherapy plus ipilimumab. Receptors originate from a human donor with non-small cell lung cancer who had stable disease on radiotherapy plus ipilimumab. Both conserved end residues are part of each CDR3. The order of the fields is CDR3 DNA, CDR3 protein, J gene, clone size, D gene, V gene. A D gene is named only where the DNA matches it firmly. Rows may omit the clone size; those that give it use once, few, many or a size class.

DNA: TGTGCCAGCAGTGGACAGGGGGCAAAAGAGCAGTACTTC; CDR3: CASSGQGAKEQYF; J: TRBJ2-7; size: NA; D: TRBD1; V: TRBV6-5
DNA: TGTGCCAGCACCCTCCGTAGGTGGGGGACCACAGATACGCAGTATTTT; CDR3: CASTLRRWGTTDTQYF; J: TRBJ2-3; size: NA; D: NA; V: TRBV11-2
DNA: TGTGCCAGCAGTTACGCCCGGGACCTCTACAATGAGCAGTTCTTC; CDR3: CASSYARDLYNEQFF; J: TRBJ2-1; size: few; D: NA; V: TRBV6-5
DNA: TGTGCCAGCAGCTTGGGCTTCGGGGGATATAACACTGAAGCTTTCTTT; CDR3: CASSLGFGGYNTEAFF; J: TRBJ1-1; size: NA; D: NA; V: TRBV7-2
DNA: TGTGCCATCAGTGAAAGTCGAGACAGGGGTAACGAGCAGTACTTC; CDR3: CAISESRDRGNEQYF; J: TRBJ2-7; size: NA; D: TRBD1; V: TRBV10-3
DNA: TGTGCCAGCAGTACCGAAAATTATGGCTACACCTTC; CDR3: CASSTENYGYTF; J: TRBJ1-2; size: NA; D: NA; V: TRBV6-5
DNA: TGCGCCAGCAGCTTGGGCAGTTCCTCTGGAAACACCATATATTTT; CDR3: CASSLGSSSGNTIYF; J: TRBJ1-3; size: NA; D: NA; V: TRBV5-1
DNA: TGTGCCAGCAGCCAAGTTCCCGGGAGCCGCTTGGAGACCCAGTACTTC; CDR3: CASSQVPGSRLETQYF; J: TRBJ2-5; size: few; D: NA; V: TRBV14
DNA: TGTGCCAGCAGCTTTGCCTCCCGTACTGAGCAGTACTTC; CDR3: CASSFASRTEQYF; J: TRBJ2-7; size: NA; D: NA; V: TRBV11-3
DNA: TGTGCTAGTGGTTTGTTTCGGGGGGCATTGGAAAACTATGGCTACACCTTC; CDR3: CASGLFRGALENYGYTF; J: TRBJ1-2; size: NA; D: NA; V: TRBV12-5
DNA: TGTGCCAGCAGCTTAGATCGGGCAGCCTACGAGCAGTACTTC; CDR3: CASSLDRAAYEQYF; J: TRBJ2-7; size: once; D: NA; V: TRBV7-2
DNA: TGTGCCAGCACCTACTCCGGAGGGACGCGGGAGCAGTACTTC; CDR3: CASTYSGGTREQYF; J: TRBJ2-7; size: few; D: NA; V: TRBV5-4
DNA: TGTGCCAGCTCACCCCGCGGGAGGGTTGGTGAGCAGTTCTTC; CDR3: CASSPRGRVGEQFF; J: TRBJ2-1; size: once; D: TRBD2; V: TRBV18
DNA: TGTGCCAGCAGCAAACCGACAGGGGGCAGGGTTCGAGGGGGCGAGCAGTACTTC; CDR3: CASSKPTGGRVRGGEQYF; J: TRBJ2-7; size: NA; D: TRBD1; V: TRBV7-9
DNA: TGTGCCAGCAGTCAGTGGGGAAGACGAAATGAAAAACTGTTTTTT; CDR3: CASSQWGRRNEKLFF; J: TRBJ1-4; size: NA; D: NA; V: TRBV25-1
DNA: TGTGCCAGCAGCTCCCCCGGTGCGGGCACCTATGGCTACACCTTC; CDR3: CASSSPGAGTYGYTF; J: TRBJ1-2; size: few; D: NA; V: TRBV28
DNA: TGTGCCAGCAGCTCCGTCCAGGGGGCCGCAGATACGCAGTATTTT; CDR3: CASSSVQGAADTQYF; J: TRBJ2-3; size: NA; D: TRBD1; V: TRBV7-3
DNA: TGCGCCAGCAGCATACGGACTAGCGACTACAATGAGCAGTTCTTC; CDR3: CASSIRTSDYNEQFF; J: TRBJ2-1; size: NA; D: TRBD2; V: TRBV5-1
DNA: TGTGCCAGCAGCTTAGATACTAGCCAGGAGACCCAGTACTTC; CDR3: CASSLDTSQETQYF; J: TRBJ2-5; size: NA; D: NA; V: TRBV7-2
DNA: TGTGCCAGCAGCTTAGGACAGGGAAATCAGCCCCAGCATTTT; CDR3: CASSLGQGNQPQHF; J: TRBJ1-5; size: NA; D: TRBD1; V: TRBV11-2
DNA: TGTGCCAGTAAGGGCAGGGGCAGCAATCAGCCCCAGCATTTT; CDR3: CASKGRGSNQPQHF; J: TRBJ1-5; size: NA; D: NA; V: TRBV19
DNA: TGTGCCAGCAGCCAAGGGGGACTAGCGGGGATCCAAGAGACCCAGTACTTC; CDR3: CASSQGGLAGIQETQYF; J: TRBJ2-5; size: few; D: TRBD2; V: TRBV14
DNA: TGTGCCAGCAGCTTCGAGACAGTCTCGTATGGCTACACCTTC; CDR3: CASSFETVSYGYTF; J: TRBJ1-2; size: NA; D: NA; V: TRBV7-2
DNA: TGTGCCAGCAGTTACAGTAGCGGGAGGACCGGGGAGCTGTTTTTT; CDR3: CASSYSSGRTGELFF; J: TRBJ2-2; size: NA; D: TRBD2; V: TRBV6-5
DNA: TGTGCCAGCAGCTTAGAGAGGGCAGGCGCCGGGGAGCTGTTTTTT; CDR3: CASSLERAGAGELFF; J: TRBJ2-2; size: NA; D: NA; V: TRBV7-6
DNA: TGTGCCAGCTCCTTTAGCGGGAGCTCCTACAATGAGCAGTTCTTC; CDR3: CASSFSGSSYNEQFF; J: TRBJ2-1; size: NA; D: TRBD2; V: TRBV6-1
DNA: TGTGCCAGCAGTGAATTGAGGGGAAGGTCGGAAAAACTGTTTTTT; CDR3: CASSELRGRSEKLFF; J: TRBJ1-4; size: few; D: NA; V: TRBV2
DNA: TGTGCCAGCAGCCTAGGGACGCGGGGGCATTATGGCTACACCTTC; CDR3: CASSLGTRGHYGYTF; J: TRBJ1-2; size: NA; D: NA; V: TRBV11-3
DNA: TGCGCCAGCAGTCAAAGGAGACGCCAAAGGGATGAGCAGTTCTTC; CDR3: CASSQRRRQRDEQFF; J: TRBJ2-1; size: once; D: NA; V: TRBV23-1
DNA: TGTGCCAGCAGTTCAGGGACAGCTCGAGGGTTCACCGGGGAGCTGTTTTTT; CDR3: CASSSGTARGFTGELFF; J: TRBJ2-2; size: NA; D: TRBD1; V: TRBV28
DNA: TGTGCCAGCAGCGCACAGCTATCGACTAGCGGGAGGGCCGGCTCCTACAATGAGCAGTTCTTC; CDR3: CASSAQLSTSGRAGSYNEQFF; J: TRBJ2-1; size: NA; D: TRBD2; V: TRBV9
DNA: TGTGCCAGCAGCCCGCGGCAGGGTCCAGATACGCAGTATTTT; CDR3: CASSPRQGPDTQYF; J: TRBJ2-3; size: few; D: NA; V: TRBV5-5
DNA: TGTGCCAGCAGCTTTGCGGGAGTAGGCTACACCTTC; CDR3: CASSFAGVGYTF; J: TRBJ1-2; size: NA; D: NA; V: TRBV11-2
DNA: TGCGCCAGCAGCCAGGGACTAGCGGGAGGCCTATCCACAGATACGCAGTATTTT; CDR3: CASSQGLAGGLSTDTQYF; J: TRBJ2-3; size: NA; D: TRBD2; V: TRBV5-1
DNA: TGTGCCAGCTCACCAACCCCAGGGAATGGCTACACCTTC; CDR3: CASSPTPGNGYTF; J: TRBJ1-2; size: NA; D: NA; V: TRBV18
DNA: TGTGCCAGCAGCCTGACGGGACTAGCGCAAAGGGAGGCCTCCTACGAGCAGTACTTC; CDR3: CASSLTGLAQREASYEQYF; J: TRBJ2-7; size: NA; D: TRBD2; V: TRBV13
DNA: TGTGCCAGCAGCGTAGGGGGGGCCACCTACAATGAGCAGTTCTTC; CDR3: CASSVGGATYNEQFF; J: TRBJ2-1; size: once; D: NA; V: TRBV9
DNA: TGTGCCAGCAGCTTAGCACAGGGGTGGGATGAGCAGTTCTTC; CDR3: CASSLAQGWDEQFF; J: TRBJ2-1; size: NA; D: TRBD1; V: TRBV7-6
DNA: TGTGCCAGTAGTACCGGGACAAACTCCTACGAGCAGTACTTC; CDR3: CASSTGTNSYEQYF; J: TRBJ2-7; size: NA; D: NA; V: TRBV19
DNA: TGTGCCTGGAATCAGGGGAACGACGAGCAGTACTTC; CDR3: CAWNQGNDEQYF; J: TRBJ2-7; size: NA; D: NA; V: TRBV30
DNA: TGCGCCAGCAGCCGGACAGGGGGCAAATCCTTCACCGGCAATGAGCAGTTCTTC; CDR3: CASSRTGGKSFTGNEQFF; J: TRBJ2-1; size: few; D: TRBD1; V: TRBV4-1
DNA: TGTGCCAGCAGCTTGAGACGGATTTTTATGAACACTGAAGCTTTCTTT; CDR3: CASSLRRIFMNTEAFF; J: TRBJ1-1; size: NA; D: NA; V: TRBV7-8
DNA: TGTGCCACCAGCAGAGGAGTGACACCCCAGCCCCAGCATTTT; CDR3: CATSRGVTPQPQHF; J: TRBJ1-5; size: NA; D: NA; V: TRBV15
DNA: TGTGCCAGCACTGTAGGGGCCACTTGGGACAATGAGCAGTTCTTC; CDR3: CASTVGATWDNEQFF; J: TRBJ2-1; size: NA; D: NA; V: TRBV6-6
DNA: TGTGCCAGTAGTACCGAACAAACAGGGTACACTGAAGCTTTCTTT; CDR3: CASSTEQTGYTEAFF; J: TRBJ1-1; size: NA; D: NA; V: TRBV19
DNA: TGTGCCATCAGTACAGACTCGGACAGGTCGTGGGAGATGGCCACAATACACGAGCAGTACTTC; CDR3: CAISTDSDRSWEMATIHEQYF; J: TRBJ2-7; size: NA; D: TRBD1; V: TRBV10-3
DNA: TGCAGTGCTAGTCTCGCCGGGGAGCTGTTTTTT; CDR3: CSASLAGELFF; J: TRBJ2-2; size: once; D: NA; V: TRBV20-1
DNA: TGTGCCAGCAGCTCCTATGGGACAGGGATGAACACTGAAGCTTTCTTT; CDR3: CASSSYGTGMNTEAFF; J: TRBJ1-1; size: NA; D: TRBD1; V: TRBV7-6
DNA: TGCGCCAGCAGCCACATAACTCCAGGGAGCACAGATACGCAGTATTTT; CDR3: CASSHITPGSTDTQYF; J: TRBJ2-3; size: NA; D: NA; V: TRBV4-3
DNA: TGTGCCAGCAGCAAAATACCTCGGGGGGGAAGCTCCTACGAGCAGTACTTC; CDR3: CASSKIPRGGSSYEQYF; J: TRBJ2-7; size: few; D: NA; V: TRBV21-1
DNA: TGTGCCAGCAGCTCCAGGGGTGGGGCTAGCGGGAGTTCCTACAATGAGCAGTTCTTC; CDR3: CASSSRGGASGSSYNEQFF; J: TRBJ2-1; size: NA; D: TRBD2; V: TRBV13
DNA: TGCGCCAGCAGCCCCACGGGCGGGAGGGCCGTTATAGGCACAGATACGCAGTATTTT; CDR3: CASSPTGGRAVIGTDTQYF; J: TRBJ2-3; size: NA; D: TRBD2; V: TRBV5-1
DNA: TGTGCCAGCAGCTTAGATCCCCGACAAACCACCGGGGAGCTGTTTTTT; CDR3: CASSLDPRQTTGELFF; J: TRBJ2-2; size: NA; D: NA; V: TRBV11-2
DNA: TGTGCCAGCAGCCGGACAGGGGGCGTCCCTTTCTACGAGCAGTACTTC; CDR3: CASSRTGGVPFYEQYF; J: TRBJ2-7; size: NA; D: TRBD1; V: TRBV5-4
DNA: TGTGCCAGTAGTACCGGAGGACTCCCGAACACTGAAGCTTTCTTT; CDR3: CASSTGGLPNTEAFF; J: TRBJ1-1; size: NA; D: NA; V: TRBV19
DNA: TGCGCCAGCAGCTTGGAAGGACAGGGAAGTGCCGAAGCTTTCTTT; CDR3: CASSLEGQGSAEAFF; J: TRBJ1-1; size: NA; D: TRBD1; V: TRBV5-1
DNA: TGCGCCAGCAGTGAGTATGGAGGGGAGCAGTTCTTC; CDR3: CASSEYGGEQFF; J: TRBJ2-1; size: once; D: NA; V: TRBV10-1
DNA: TGTGCCAGCAGCTCCCCCGGGGGAGGGCGACACGAGCAGTACTTC; CDR3: CASSSPGGGRHEQYF; J: TRBJ2-7; size: NA; D: TRBD2; V: TRBV6-6
DNA: TGTGCCAGCAGCTTAGGGGGCGGGAGGGCCAACGTCCTGACTTTC; CDR3: CASSLGGGRANVLTF; J: TRBJ2-6; size: few; D: NA; V: TRBV7-2